This record covers a single T cell receptor beta chain. This CDR3 contains 13 residues. Trimming removed 4 bases at V and 6 bases at J, with 12 bases between. Germline CDR1 reads KGHSH; CDR2 reads LQKENI. These data originate in a study of blood T cells in healthy people across ages. A second PCR, run for roughly 7 to 12 cycles, used a sample-barcoded 5' primer plus a J-beta primer mix. One entry per CDR3 protein, called by TCRdb with MiXCR from the 5' RACE reads. The repertoire holds 1.5 million to 2 million distinct CDR3 sequences, with approximately 28% as singletons. The chain recombines TRBV18 with TRBJ1-1; D possibly corresponds to TRBD1 (5 bases). The material sequenced was blood. This TCR came from a woman aged 25 to 39 in good health. This CDR3 is CASSLGASAEAFF. CDR3 bases: TGTGCCAGCTCACTAGGGGCATCCGCTGAAGCTTTCTTT.